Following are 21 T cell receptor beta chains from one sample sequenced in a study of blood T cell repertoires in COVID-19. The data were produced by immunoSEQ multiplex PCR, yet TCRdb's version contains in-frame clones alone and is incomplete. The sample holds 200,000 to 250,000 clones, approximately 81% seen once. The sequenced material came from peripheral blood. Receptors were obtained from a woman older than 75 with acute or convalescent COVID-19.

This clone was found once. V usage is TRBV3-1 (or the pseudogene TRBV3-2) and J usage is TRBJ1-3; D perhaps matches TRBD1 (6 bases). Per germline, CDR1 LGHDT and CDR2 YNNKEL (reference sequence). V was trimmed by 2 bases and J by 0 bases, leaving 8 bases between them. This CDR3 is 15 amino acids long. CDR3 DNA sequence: TGTGCCAGCAGCCAACAGGGGCACTCTGGAAACACCATATATTTT. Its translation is CASSQQGHSGNTIYF.

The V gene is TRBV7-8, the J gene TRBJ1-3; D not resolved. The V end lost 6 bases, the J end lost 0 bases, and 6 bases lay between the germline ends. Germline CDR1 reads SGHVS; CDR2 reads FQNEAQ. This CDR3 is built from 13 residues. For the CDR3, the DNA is TGTGCCAGCAGTTTCAACTCTGGAAACACCATATATTTT. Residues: CASSFNSGNTIYF. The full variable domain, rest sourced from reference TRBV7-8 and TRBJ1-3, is GAGVSQSPRYKVAKRGQDVALRCDPISGHVSLFWYQQALGQGPEFLTYFQNEAQLDKSGLPSDRFFAERPEGSVSTLKIQRTQQEDSAVYLCASSFNSGNTIYFGEGSWLTVV.

CDR3 sequence reads: CASGGGSYGGPLHF. The CDR3 DNA is TGTGCCTCAGGAGGCGGGAGTTACGGTGGTCCCCTCCACTTT. This chain joins TRBV30 and TRBJ1-6; D uncertain. The CDR3 loop spans 14 amino acids. Trimming took 7 bases from V and 13 from J, leaving 23 bases between them. The V gene's germline CDR1 is GTSNPN and CDR2 SVGIG (reference sequence).

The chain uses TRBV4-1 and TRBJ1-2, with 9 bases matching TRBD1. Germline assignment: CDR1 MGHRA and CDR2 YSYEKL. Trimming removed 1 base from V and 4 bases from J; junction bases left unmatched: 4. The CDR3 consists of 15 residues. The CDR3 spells CASSQGDRDGYGYTF. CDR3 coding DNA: TGCGCCAGCAGCCAAGGGGACAGGGATGGCTATGGCTACACCTTC.

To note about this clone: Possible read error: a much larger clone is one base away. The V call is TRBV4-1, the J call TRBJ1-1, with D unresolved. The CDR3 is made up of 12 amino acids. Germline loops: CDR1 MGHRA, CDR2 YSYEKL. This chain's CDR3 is CARSRPGTEAFF. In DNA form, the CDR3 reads TGCGCCCGCAGCCGCCCCGGGACTGAAGCTTTCTTT.

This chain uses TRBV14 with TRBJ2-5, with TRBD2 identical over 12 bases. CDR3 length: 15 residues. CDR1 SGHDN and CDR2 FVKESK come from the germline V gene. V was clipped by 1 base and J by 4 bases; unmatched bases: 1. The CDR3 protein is CASSQGLAGVETQYF. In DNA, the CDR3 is TGTGCCAGCAGCCAAGGACTAGCGGGGGTAGAGACCCAGTACTTC.

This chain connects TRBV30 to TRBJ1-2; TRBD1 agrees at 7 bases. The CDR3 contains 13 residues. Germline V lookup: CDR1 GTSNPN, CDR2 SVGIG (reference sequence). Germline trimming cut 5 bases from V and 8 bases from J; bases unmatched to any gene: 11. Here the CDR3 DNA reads TGTGCCTGGTTCAACAGGGGTCGGGTCGGCTACACCTTC. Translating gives CAWFNRGRVGYTF.

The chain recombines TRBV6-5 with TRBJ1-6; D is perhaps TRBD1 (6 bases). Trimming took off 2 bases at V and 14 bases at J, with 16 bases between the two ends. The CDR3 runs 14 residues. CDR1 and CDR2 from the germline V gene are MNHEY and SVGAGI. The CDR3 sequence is CASSYPDSWETLHF. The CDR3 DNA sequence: TGTGCCAGCAGTTACCCGGACAGCTGGGAAACCCTCCACTTT.

The CDR3 DNA is TGTGCCAGCAGCCAAGATTCGCCAGGTTTTAATTCACCCCTCCACTTT. Residues: CASSQDSPGFNSPLHF. The V gene is TRBV4-2, the J gene TRBJ1-6; D is undetermined. The CDR3 totals 16 residues. Germline V gene lookup returns CDR1 LGHNA and CDR2 YNFKEQ. V shed 0 bases and J shed 6 bases, with 12 bases lying between them.

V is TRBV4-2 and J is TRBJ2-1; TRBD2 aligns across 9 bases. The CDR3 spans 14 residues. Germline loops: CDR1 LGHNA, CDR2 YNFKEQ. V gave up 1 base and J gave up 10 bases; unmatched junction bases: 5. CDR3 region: CASSQAGLANEQFF. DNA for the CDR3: TGTGCCAGCAGCCAAGCGGGACTAGCAAACGAGCAGTTCTTC.

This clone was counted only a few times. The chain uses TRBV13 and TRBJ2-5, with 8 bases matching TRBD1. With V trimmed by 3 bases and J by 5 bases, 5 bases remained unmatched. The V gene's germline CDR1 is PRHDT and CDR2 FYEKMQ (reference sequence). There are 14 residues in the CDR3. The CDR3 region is CASSFQGAGETQYF. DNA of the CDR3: TGTGCCAGCAGCTTCCAGGGGGCGGGGGAGACCCAGTACTTC.

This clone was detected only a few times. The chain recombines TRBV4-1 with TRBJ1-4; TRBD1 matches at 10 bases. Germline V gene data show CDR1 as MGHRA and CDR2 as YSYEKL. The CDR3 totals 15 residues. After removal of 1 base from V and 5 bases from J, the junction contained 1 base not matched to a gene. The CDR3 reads CASSQGQGANEKLFF. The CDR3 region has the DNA TGCGCCAGCAGCCAAGGACAGGGGGCGAATGAAAAACTGTTTTTT.

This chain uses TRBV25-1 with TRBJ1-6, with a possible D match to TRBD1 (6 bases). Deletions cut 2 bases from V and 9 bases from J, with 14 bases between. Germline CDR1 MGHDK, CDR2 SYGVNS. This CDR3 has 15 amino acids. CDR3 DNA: TGTGCCAGCAGTGAACCGGGGTCAGGGGTTTCACCCCTCCACTTT. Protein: CASSEPGSGVSPLHF. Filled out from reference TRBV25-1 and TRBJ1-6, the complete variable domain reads EADIYQTPRYLVIGTGKKITLECSQTMGHDKMYWYQQDPGMELHLIHYSYGVNSTEKGDLSSESTVSRIRTEHFPLTLESARPSHTSQYLCASSEPGSGVSPLHFGNGTRLTVT.

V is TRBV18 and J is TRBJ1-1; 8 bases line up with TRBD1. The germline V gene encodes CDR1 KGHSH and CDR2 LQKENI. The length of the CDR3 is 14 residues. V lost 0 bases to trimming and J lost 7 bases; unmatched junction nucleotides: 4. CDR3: CASSPPTGALEAFF. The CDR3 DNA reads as TGTGCCAGCTCACCACCGACAGGGGCCCTTGAAGCTTTCTTT.

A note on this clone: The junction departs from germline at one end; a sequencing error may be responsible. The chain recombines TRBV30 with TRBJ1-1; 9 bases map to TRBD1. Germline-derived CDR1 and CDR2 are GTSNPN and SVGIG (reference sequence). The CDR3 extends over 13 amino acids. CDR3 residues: CAWGGQGNTKAFF. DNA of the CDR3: TGTGCCTGGGGAGGACAGGGGAACACTAAAGCTTTCTTT.

CDR3 bases: TGTGCCAGCAGCTTAGGAGTAATTGGGAGTAGGGAGACCCAGTACTTC. It specifies CASSLGVIGSRETQYF. The chain employs TRBV11-2 and TRBJ2-5; maybe TRBD2 (5 bases). The CDR3 sequence is 16 residues long. Germline assignment: CDR1 SGHAT and CDR2 FQNNGV. V was clipped by 1 base and J by 5 bases, with 17 bases between them. The full variable domain, completed using reference TRBV11-2 and TRBJ2-5, is EAGVAQSPRYKIIEKRQSVAFWCNPISGHATLYWYQQILGQGPKLLIQFQNNGVVDDSQLPKDRFSAERLKGVDSTLKIQPAKLEDSAVYLCASSLGVIGSRETQYFGPGTRLLVL.

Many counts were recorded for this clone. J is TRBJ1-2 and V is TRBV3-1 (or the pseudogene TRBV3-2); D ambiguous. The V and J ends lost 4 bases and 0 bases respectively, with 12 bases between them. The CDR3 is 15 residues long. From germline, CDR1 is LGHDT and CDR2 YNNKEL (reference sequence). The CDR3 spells CASSRVGGANYGYTF. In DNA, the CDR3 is TGTGCCAGCAGCCGGGTTGGCGGAGCTAACTATGGCTACACCTTC.

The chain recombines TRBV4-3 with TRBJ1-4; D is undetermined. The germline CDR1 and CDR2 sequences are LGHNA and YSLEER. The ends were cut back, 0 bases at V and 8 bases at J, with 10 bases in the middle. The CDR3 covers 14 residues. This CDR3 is CASSQDQQSEKLFF. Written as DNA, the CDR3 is TGCGCCAGCAGCCAAGATCAACAATCCGAAAAACTGTTTTTT.

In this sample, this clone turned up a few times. The CDR3 nucleotides are TGTGCCAGCAGAGCCTACCCCGGTGGTAGCTACGAGCAGTACTTC. Translating gives CASRAYPGGSYEQYF. This chain uses TRBV6-4 with TRBJ2-7, with no clear D. CDR1 is MRHNA, CDR2 SNTAGT, per germline. The length of the CDR3 is 15 residues. With 6 bases removed from V and 3 bases from J, the gap between germline ends came to 18 bases.

The CDR3 nucleotides read TGTGCCAGCTCGCAAGCTGGGAGTAGCACTGAAGCTTTCTTT. It yields the protein CASSQAGSSTEAFF. V gene TRBV3-1 (or the pseudogene TRBV3-2) combines with J gene TRBJ1-1; no clear D gene. Germline values: CDR1 LGHDT, CDR2 YNNKEL (reference sequence). The V end was cut by 8 bases, the J end by 4 bases, with 17 bases between. The CDR3 consists of 14 residues.

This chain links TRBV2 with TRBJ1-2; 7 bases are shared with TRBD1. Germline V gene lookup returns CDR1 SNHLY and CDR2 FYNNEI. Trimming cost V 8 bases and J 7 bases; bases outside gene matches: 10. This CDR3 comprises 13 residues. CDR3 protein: CASSTGPPLGYTF. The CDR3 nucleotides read TGTGCCAGCTCGACAGGGCCTCCCCTTGGCTACACCTTC.